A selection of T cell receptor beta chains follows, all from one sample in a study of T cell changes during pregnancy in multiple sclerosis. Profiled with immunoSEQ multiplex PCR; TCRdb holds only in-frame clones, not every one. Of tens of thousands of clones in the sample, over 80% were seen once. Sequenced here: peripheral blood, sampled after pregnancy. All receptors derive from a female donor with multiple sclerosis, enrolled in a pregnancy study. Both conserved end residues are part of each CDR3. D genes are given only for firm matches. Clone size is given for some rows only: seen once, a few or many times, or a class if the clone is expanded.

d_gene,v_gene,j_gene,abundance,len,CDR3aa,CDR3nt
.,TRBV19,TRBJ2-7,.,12,CASSPGSYEQYF,TGTGCCAGTAGTCCAGGATCCTACGAGCAGTACTTC
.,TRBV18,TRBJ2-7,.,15,CASSRRDTYSYEQYF,TGTGCCAGCTCAAGAAGGGACACCTACTCCTACGAGCAGTACTTC
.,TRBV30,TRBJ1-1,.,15,CACPVQGIRNTEAFF,TGTGCCTGCCCAGTCCAGGGAATCCGGAACACTGAAGCTTTCTTT
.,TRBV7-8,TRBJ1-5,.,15,CASSLVGDGNQPQHF,TGTGCCAGCAGCTTAGTAGGGGATGGCAATCAGCCCCAGCATTTT
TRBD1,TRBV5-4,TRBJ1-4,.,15,CASSRDQGAEEKLFF,TGTGCCAGCAGTCGTGATCAGGGGGCCGAAGAAAAACTGTTTTTT
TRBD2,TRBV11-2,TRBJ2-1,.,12,CASSLRAGGVFF,TGTGCCAGCAGCTTAAGGGCGGGAGGTGTGTTCTTC
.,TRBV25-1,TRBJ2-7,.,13,CASSEPVGHEQYF,TGTGCCAGCAGTGAACCCGTGGGCCACGAGCAGTACTTC
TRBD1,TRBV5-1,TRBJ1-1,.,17,CASSFRGRLVGNTEAFF,TGCGCCAGCAGCTTTAGGGGGCGTCTTGTTGGGAACACTGAAGCTTTCTTT
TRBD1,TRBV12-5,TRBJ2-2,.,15,CASGPGTGGTGELFF,TGTGCTAGTGGACCCGGGACAGGGGGGACCGGGGAGCTGTTTTTT
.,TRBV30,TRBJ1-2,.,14,CAWTRRDPNYGYTF,TGTGCCTGGACCCGGCGGGACCCTAACTATGGCTACACCTTC
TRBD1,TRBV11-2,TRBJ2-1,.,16,CASSLEGTGFSDEQFF,TGTGCCAGCAGCTTAGAAGGGACAGGGTTCTCCGATGAGCAGTTCTTC
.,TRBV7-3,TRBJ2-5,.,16,CASSLTNQGGRETQYF,TGTGCCAGCAGCTTAACTAACCAGGGTGGGCGGGAGACCCAGTACTTC
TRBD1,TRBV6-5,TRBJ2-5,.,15,CASTRSGTEQETQYF,TGTGCCAGCACCCGATCCGGGACAGAACAAGAGACCCAGTACTTC
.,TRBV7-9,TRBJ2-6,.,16,CASSLASGSGANVLTF,TGTGCCAGCAGCTTAGCTTCGGGCTCTGGGGCCAACGTCCTGACTTTC
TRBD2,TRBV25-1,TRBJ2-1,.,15,CASSEGLASYNEQFF,TGTGCCAGCAGTGAGGGACTAGCGTCCTACAATGAGCAGTTCTTC
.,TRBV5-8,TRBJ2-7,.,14,CASSLVAETYEQYF,TGTGCCAGCAGCTTGGTGGCAGAAACCTACGAGCAGTACTTC
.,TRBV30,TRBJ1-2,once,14,CAWRHTLLRTGYTF,TGTGCCTGGAGGCATACTCTGCTTCGTACTGGCTACACCTTC
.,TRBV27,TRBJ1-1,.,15,CASSLVPGLNTEAFF,TGTGCCAGCAGTTTAGTACCAGGGTTGAACACTGAAGCTTTCTTT
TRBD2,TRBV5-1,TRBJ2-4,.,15,CASTAGGPVKNIQYF,TGCGCCAGCACAGCGGGAGGGCCAGTAAAAAACATTCAGTACTTC
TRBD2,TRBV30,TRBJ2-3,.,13,CAWSPGGLVTQYF,TGTGCCTGGAGCCCGGGGGGGCTAGTAACGCAGTATTTT
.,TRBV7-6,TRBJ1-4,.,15,CASSSTGATNEKLFF,TGTGCCAGCAGTTCTACAGGCGCAACTAATGAAAAACTGTTTTTT
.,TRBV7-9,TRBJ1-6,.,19,CASSRVTGTEEGYNSPLHF,TGTGCCAGCAGCCGCGTCACCGGGACGGAGGAGGGCTATAATTCACCCCTCCACTTT
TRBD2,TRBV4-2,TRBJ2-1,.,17,CASSQVEVLAGGEGKFF,TGTGCCAGCAGCCAAGTAGAGGTCCTAGCGGGGGGGGAGGGGAAGTTCTTC
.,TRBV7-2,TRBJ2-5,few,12,CASSLAGETQYF,TGTGCCAGCAGCTTAGCCGGAGAGACCCAGTACTTC
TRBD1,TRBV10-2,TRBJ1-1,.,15,CASRPGTGGLTEAFF,TGCGCCAGCAGACCCGGGACAGGGGGCCTTACTGAAGCTTTCTTT
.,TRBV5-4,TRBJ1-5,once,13,CASSLENGQPQHF,TGTGCCAGCAGCCTGGAGAACGGGCAGCCCCAGCATTTT
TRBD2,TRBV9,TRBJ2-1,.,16,CASSVGASGSLNEQFF,TGTGCCAGCAGCGTAGGGGCTAGCGGGAGCTTGAATGAGCAGTTCTTC
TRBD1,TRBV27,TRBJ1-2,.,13,CASSPDRAYGYTF,TGTGCCAGCAGTCCGGACAGGGCTTATGGCTACACCTTC
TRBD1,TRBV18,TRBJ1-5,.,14,CASSRQGDEQPQHF,TGTGCCAGCTCACGACAGGGGGACGAGCAGCCCCAGCATTTT
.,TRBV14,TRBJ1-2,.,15,CASSPGAKANYGYTF,TGTGCCAGCAGTCCAGGGGCGAAAGCTAACTATGGCTACACCTTC
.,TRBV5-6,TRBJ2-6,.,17,CASSLYWGPSGANVLTF,TGTGCCAGCAGCCTATACTGGGGCCCCTCTGGGGCCAACGTCCTGACTTTC
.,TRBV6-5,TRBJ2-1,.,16,CASSYGTGRGYNEQFF,TGTGCCAGCAGTTACGGTACGGGCCGGGGGTACAATGAGCAGTTCTTC
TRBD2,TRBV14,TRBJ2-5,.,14,CASSQRLAQETQYF,TGTGCCAGCAGCCAGCGACTAGCCCAAGAGACCCAGTACTTC
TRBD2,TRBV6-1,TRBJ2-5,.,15,CASVRLAGSWETQYF,TGTGCCAGCGTTCGGCTAGCGGGAAGTTGGGAGACCCAGTACTTC
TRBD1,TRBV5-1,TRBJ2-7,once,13,CASIGQDRYEQYF,TGCGCCAGCATAGGACAGGACCGCTACGAGCAGTACTTC
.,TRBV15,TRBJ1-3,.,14,CATSRDRAGNTIYF,TGTGCCACCAGCAGAGACCGGGCTGGAAACACCATATATTTT
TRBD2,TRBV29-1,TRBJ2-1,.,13,CSVLAGYYNEQFF,TGCAGCGTGTTAGCGGGGTATTACAATGAGCAGTTCTTC